This T cell receptor beta chain appears in the sequencing data of a study of T-cell reconstitution after alpha-beta-depleted transplantation in children (dated by TCRdb to the mid-2010s). Broadly, across the study: Using TCR repertoire profiling, the study followed T-cell immune reconstitution in a quantitative way in children after TCRalphabeta/CD19-depleted allogeneic hematopoietic cell transplantation.

Preparation of the library involved PCR. The reads were generated on an Illumina HiSeq 2500. TCR library preparation used molecular barcoding, with unique molecular identifiers applied to normalize quantification of the TCRbeta repertoire. The public sequencing data were trimmed at Q25 with fastp and processed into clonotypes with MiXCR by TCRdb, which kept only in-frame beta chains. Merged by CDR3 protein, the rows form single entries marked with the most common genes and DNA. The sample table holds 65,000 to 85,000 distinct CDR3 sequences, of which roughly a tenth were seen once. Jointly, the top ten make up roughly 13% of the sample. Reading the label with the study, this specimen's treatment or condition is: allogeneic hematopoietic cell transplantation with graft depleted of TCRalphabeta T cells and CD19 B cells. The children who served as transplant recipients had been given grafts of TCRalphabeta/CD19-depleted allogeneic hematopoietic cells.

This clonotype came up many times. The antigen it recognizes is unknown. The input lacks base qualities; no much larger clone sits a single base away. The CDR3 goes from the cysteine to the phenylalanine over 14 residues. The only DNA kept is the CDR3, 42 bases in frame from the first base. In the germline V gene, CDR1 corresponds to SQVTM and CDR2 to ANQGSEA. V drops 1 base and J drops 4 bases, leaving 12 bases in between. Broader findings and caveats from the paper: The frequencies of hyperexpanded clones fell over the following months, and after one year, T-cell counts and TCRbeta diversity were mostly attributed to newly produced T cells. Apparently early alphabetaT-cell count recovery about two months after transplant reportedly relied on only several hundred rapidly expanded clones derived from non-depleted graft cells. The high TCRbeta diversity at day 60 in some patients was ascribed to recipient T cells and intrathymic progenitors that had survived conditioning.

This sequence originates from a boy aged 10-17 years with acute myeloid leukemia, due to receive a stem cell transplant. This sequence uses TRBV29-1 and TRBJ2-3; the D segment is perhaps TRBD1 or TRBD2, each sharing 5 matched bases. Sample: PBMCs, taken before TCRalphabeta/CD19-depleted stem cell transplant. The DNA is as follows: TGCAGCGTTGAAGGTGGGACCGCGTCAGATACGCAGTATTTT. It translates to CSVEGGTASDTQYF.